The 15 T cell receptor beta chains presented below share a single source sample, sequenced in a study of T cell responses to AZD1222 COVID-19 vaccine. Assay used: immunoSEQ multiplex PCR; TCRdb lists only in-frame clones, some missing. Of 120,000 to 150,000 clones in the sample, roughly 89% were seen once. The sequenced sample was peripheral blood, obtained 28 days after the second AZD1222 dose. These receptors were collected from an adult who received the AZD1222 COVID-19 vaccine.

The J gene is TRBJ2-5, the V gene TRBV5-1, with D perhaps TRBD2 (5 bases). Between the trimmed V and J ends, which lost 10 bases and 5 bases, there was a span of 18 bases. Germline CDR1 SGHRS, CDR2 YFSETQ. The CDR3 has 13 amino acids. This CDR3 is CAGSTRTVETQYF. For the CDR3, the DNA is TGCGCCGGGTCAACTAGGACGGTGGAGACCCAGTACTTC.

The V call is TRBV11-1, the J call TRBJ1-2; the D is unclear. Trimming left V 1 base short and J 4 bases short, with 4 bases between. Germline assignment: CDR1 SGHAT and CDR2 FQDESV (reference sequence). This CDR3 is built from 12 residues. The CDR3 region has the DNA TGTGCCAGCAGCTTAGGTTCCTATGGCTACACCTTC. Amino acid sequence: CASSLGSYGYTF.

The rearrangement uses TRBV11-2 and TRBJ1-1; 7 bases fit TRBD1. Germline CDR1 is SGHAT and CDR2 is FQNNGV. Trimming at V came to 4 bases and at J to 8 bases, leaving 13 bases not matched to a gene. The CDR3 is 15 amino acids. Here the CDR3 reads CASSSIQGPDYEAFF. The CDR3 coding sequence is TGTGCCAGCAGCTCCATACAGGGGCCGGATTACGAAGCTTTCTTT.

This rearrangement joins TRBV4-2 to TRBJ2-5, with D unclear. V was shortened by 4 bases and J by 0 bases, with 15 bases between the two germline ends. Germline V gives CDR1 LGHNA, CDR2 YNFKEQ. The CDR3 length is 16 residues. Here the CDR3 reads CASSPLGPTNQETQYF. The CDR3 DNA reads as TGTGCCAGCAGCCCTCTCGGGCCGACAAACCAAGAGACCCAGTACTTC.

The genes are TRBV5-1 and TRBJ2-1; the match to TRBD2 covers 9 bases. V dropped 4 bases and J dropped 4; count of bases not matched to a gene: 9. CDR1 is SGHRS and CDR2 is YFSETQ in the germline V gene. CDR3 size: 16 residues. CDR3 sequence: CASSRGSSGNYNEQFF. The CDR3 DNA sequence: TGCGCCAGCAGCCGGGGGTCTAGCGGGAATTACAATGAGCAGTTCTTC.

This rearrangement joins TRBV19 to TRBJ1-1; TRBD1 matches at 7 bases. V lost 6 bases, J lost 5 bases, and 6 bases stayed unmatched. Looked up from germline, CDR1 is LNHDA and CDR2 is SQIVND (reference sequence). The CDR3 is 13 amino acids. This CDR3 reads CASSPQGGTEAFF. The DNA for the CDR3 is TGTGCCAGTAGCCCGCAGGGGGGGACTGAAGCTTTCTTT.

The chain joins TRBV11-3 to TRBJ1-1; D is unclear. V shed 6 bases and J shed 5 bases, with 7 bases lying between them. The CDR3 spans 11 residues. Germline values: CDR1 SGHNT, CDR2 YENEEA. In nucleotides, the CDR3 is TGTGCCAGCAGAGTAGGGACTGAAGCTTTCTTT. It codes for CASRVGTEAFF.

The chain links TRBV19 to TRBJ1-3; D remains unclear. Trimming removed 4 bases from V and 3 bases from J, with 22 bases in between. The CDR3 has 18 amino acids. Germline lookup yields CDR1 LNHDA and CDR2 SQIVND (reference sequence). The CDR3, as DNA: TGTGCCAGTAGTACCTTTCCATCCCAGCAGCCTCGTGGAAACACCATATATTTT. This gives the protein CASSTFPSQQPRGNTIYF. The full variable domain, in which reference TRBV19 and TRBJ1-3 provide the parts outside the CDR3, is DGGITQSPKYLFRKEGQNVTLSCEQNLNHDAMYWYRQDPGQGLRLIYYSQIVNDFQKGDIAEGYSVSREKKESFPLTVTSAQKNPTAFYLCASSTFPSQQPRGNTIYFGEGSWLTVV.

The chain uses TRBV24-1 and TRBJ2-7; the D gene is possibly TRBD2 (6 bases). Germline loops: CDR1 KGHDR, CDR2 SFDVKD. The CDR3 runs 13 residues. V was clipped by 5 bases and J by 4 bases, with 11 bases between them. CDR3 nucleotides: TGTGCCACCAGTGCCCCGGCGGGATACGAGCAGTACTTC. Translating gives CATSAPAGYEQYF.

V gene TRBV6-5 combines with J gene TRBJ1-6; D is uncertain. This CDR3 is built from 13 residues. Looked up from germline, CDR1 is MNHEY and CDR2 is SVGAGI. With 6 bases removed from V and 8 bases from J, the gap between germline ends came to 11 bases. The CDR3 DNA reads as TGTGCCAGCAGCCCCGAGGGTTATTCACCCCTCCACTTT. Translating gives CASSPEGYSPLHF.

The V call is TRBV2, the J call TRBJ2-7, with D possibly TRBD2 on 5 matching bases. CDR1 is SNHLY and CDR2 is FYNNEI in the germline V gene. CDR3 size: 14 residues. V lost 3 bases, J lost 5 bases, and 14 bases lay in between. CDR3 in DNA: TGTGCCAGCAGTGACTTAGTAGAGGGTAACGAGCAGTACTTC. Residues: CASSDLVEGNEQYF.

This rearrangement joins TRBV18 to TRBJ2-1, with D possibly being TRBD2 (6 bases). Germline V gene lookup returns CDR1 KGHSH and CDR2 LQKENI. CDR3 length: 15 residues. The V end lost 2 bases, the J end lost 1 base, and 9 bases lay between the germline ends. Here the CDR3 DNA reads TGTGCCAGCTCACCAGTGGCGGGATCCTACAATGAGCAGTTCTTC. Encoded protein: CASSPVAGSYNEQFF.

The chain couples TRBV9 to TRBJ1-4, with D perhaps matching TRBD1 (5 bases). Trimming pared 0 bases from V and 9 bases from J, leaving 15 bases between. The germline V gene has CDR1 SGDLS and CDR2 YYNGEE. CDR3 length: 15 amino acids. The CDR3 here is CASSVEGTGMKKLFF. Here the CDR3 DNA reads TGTGCCAGCAGCGTAGAGGGGACTGGGATGAAAAAACTGTTTTTT. Together with reference TRBV9 and TRBJ1-4, the CDR3 gives the full variable domain: DSGVTQTPKHLITATGQRVTLRCSPRSGDLSVYWYQQSLDQGLQFLIQYYNGEERAKGNILERFSAQQFPDLHSELNLSSLELGDSALYFCASSVEGTGMKKLFFGSGTQLSVL.

This clone was counted once. The chain is built from TRBV6-1 and TRBJ2-3; D is uncertain. CDR3 length: 13 residues. Germline V gives CDR1 MNHNS, CDR2 SASEGT. V was shortened by 3 bases and J by 0 bases, with 4 bases between the two germline ends. The CDR3 loop is CASSDASTDTQYF. The CDR3 DNA is TGTGCCAGCAGTGACGCTAGCACAGATACGCAGTATTTT.

In the case of this clone: The same CDR3 arises from other DNA sequences in this sample as well. The V call is TRBV28, the J call TRBJ1-2; 9 bases are a match to TRBD1. The CDR3 is made up of 14 amino acids. Germline assignment: CDR1 MDHEN and CDR2 SYDVKM. The ends lost 6 bases at V and 1 base at J; junction bases unmatched: 3. Here the CDR3 DNA reads TGTGCCAGCAGCCCGGGACAGGGTAACTATGGCTACACCTTC. Protein: CASSPGQGNYGYTF.